This T cell receptor (beta chain) was obtained from a study of shared clonotypes between healthy human individuals. Study results and limitations: Clonotype sharing among donors likely depends on sequencing depth. Larger estimated richness was generally recorded for naive subsets relative to memory subsets.

This CDR3 is built from 16 residues. Trimming pared 2 bases from V and 9 bases from J, leaving 20 bases between. Germline V gene lookup returns CDR1 SGHTA and CDR2 FQGTGA. Using immunoSEQ multiplex PCR, the repertoire was profiled, and TCRdb retains in-frame clones only, with some absent. Counted here are 2 million to 2.5 million clones, more than 90% occurring once; the ten biggest clones make up around 0.13%. In this sample, this clone turned up once. Its matching antigen is unknown. This TCR came from a man aged 18-30 years in good health. Input material: naive CD4+ T cells sorted from blood. Subset specified: CD45RA+ positively selected. The V and J genes are TRBV7-3 and TRBJ2-1; D call uncertain. CDR3 in DNA: TGTGCCAGCAGCTTAGGTGGGCACCTGAAAGTTGCTGAGCAGTTCTTC. It encodes CASSLGGHLKVAEQFF.